The 10 T cell receptor beta chains below were found in one sample sequenced in a study of T cells in Graves' hyperthyroidism and ophthalmopathy (dated by TCRdb to the late 2010s). The library relied on multiplex PCR. The sequencing machine was an Illumina HiSeq 2000. TCR beta CDR3 regions were amplified from RNA transcripts. For the first round of RT-PCR on the TCR CDR3, the HTBI primer set was used together with the Qiagen OneStep RT-PCR kit. TCRdb handled the public reads itself, with Q25 trimming in fastp and clone calling in MiXCR, and kept productive beta chains. Identical CDR3 proteins give one entry, which carries the most common genes and DNA. This sample comprises 89,000 or so distinct CDR3 sequences, approximately 40% of them detected only once. Of the sample, 9.5% to 13% is held by the ten largest clones. Sequenced: peripheral blood or thyroid tissue (not recorded which). Every receptor here comes from a woman aged 30 to 39 with Graves' hyperthyroidism.

This clonotype was found many times. The chain combines TRBV5-6 with TRBJ1-1; 7 nucleotides agree with TRBD1. The CDR3 loop spans 16 amino acids. Germline-derived CDR1 and CDR2 are SGHDT and YYEEEE. The V and J ends lost 4 bases and 0 bases, in that order; junction bases with no gene match: 9. The CDR3 loop is CASSPRWDSMNTEAFF. CDR3 in DNA: TGTGCCAGCAGCCCCCGTTGGGACAGCATGAACACTGAAGCTTTCTTT.

This clonotype was found many times. The rearrangement links TRBV9 to TRBJ2-5; 7 bases are a match to TRBD1. Germline loops: CDR1 SGDLS, CDR2 YYNGEE. The CDR3 has 13 amino acids. V shed 3 bases, J shed 5 bases, and the junction held 4 bases outside the gene matches. The CDR3 reads CASSGQGFETQYF. The CDR3, as DNA: TGTGCCAGCAGCGGACAGGGTTTTGAGACCCAGTACTTC. The full variable domain, rest sourced from reference TRBV9 and TRBJ2-5, is DSGVTQTPKHLITATGQRVTLRCSPRSGDLSVYWYQQSLDQGLQFLIQYYNGEERAKGNILERFSAQQFPDLHSELNLSSLELGDSALYFCASSGQGFETQYFGPGTRLLVL.

The chain couples TRBV20-1 to TRBJ2-5; 11 bases are a match to TRBD2. CDR3 size: 12 residues. Unmatched junction bases numbered 3, after V lost 7 bases and J lost 5 bases. The V gene's germline CDR1 is DFQATT and CDR2 SNEGSKA (reference sequence). The CDR3 DNA follows: TGCAGTGGCGCTAGCGGGAGGGAGACCCAGTACTTC. It is translated as CSGASGRETQYF.

Concerning this clonotype itself: Mismatch with germline at one junction end may stem from a read error. The CDR3 spells CASSLGGRETQYF. CDR3 in DNA: TGTGCTAGCAGCTTAGGCGGCCGGGAGACCCAGTACTTC. The V and J genes are TRBV7-7 and TRBJ2-5; the D is unclear. CDR1 and CDR2 (germline): SSHAT, FNYEAQ (reference sequence). This CDR3 comprises 13 residues.

Regarding this clonotype: A junction end diverges from the germline sequence, so it may reflect a read error. The chain has TRBV10-3 and TRBJ2-3; no definite D call. The CDR3 spans 11 residues. CDR1 ENHRY and CDR2 SYGVKD come from the germline V gene. CDR3 sequence reads: CATSQADTQYF. The CDR3 DNA sequence: TGTGCCACCAGTCAAGCAGATACGCAGTATTTT.

This clonotype has only one observation. Since no conserved phenylalanine or tryptophan closes the CDR3, a read error is the likely cause. The rearrangement links TRBV4-3 to TRBJ1-1; possible D gene TRBD1, 6 bases. The germline gives CDR1 LGHNA, CDR2 YSLEER. Deletions cut 5 bases from V and 5 bases from J, with 12 bases between. This CDR3 has 13 residues. CDR3 DNA: TGCGCCAGCAGCTCAGCAGGGGTTACTGAAGCTTTCCTT. Its translation is CASSSAGVTEAFL.

As to this clonotype: A read error may explain this, as a much larger clone is one base away. The chain joins TRBV14 to TRBJ1-1; D is unclear. V gave up 4 bases and J gave up 4 bases, with 13 bases separating them. The CDR3 is made up of 14 amino acids. Germline V gene data show CDR1 as SGHDN and CDR2 as FVKESK. DNA for the CDR3: TGTGCCAGCAGCCCGGTACTCATGAGCACTGAAGCTTTCTTT. As protein: CASSPVLMSTEAFF.

This clonotype is judged medium-sized. The chain employs TRBV12-3 or TRBV12-4 and TRBJ1-2; 9 nucleotides agree with TRBD1. This CDR3 is 11 amino acids long. V shed 10 bases and J 8 bases; nucleotides not matched to a gene: 5. CDR3 nucleotide sequence: TGTGCCATACAGGGGGCGGAAGGCTACACCTTC. Protein sequence: CAIQGAEGYTF.

The gene calls are TRBV7-9 and TRBJ2-3; D remains unclear. The length of the CDR3 is 15 residues. The V gene's germline CDR1 is SEHNR and CDR2 FQNEAQ (reference sequence). V lost 1 base, J lost 1 base, and 9 bases lay in between. CDR3 in DNA: TGTGCCAGCAGCTTAGACGGAATCCGCACAGATACGCAGTATTTT. As protein: CASSLDGIRTDTQYF.

This clonotype was seen more than once but under ten times. This CDR3 is CASSLVGTSGTDTQYF. Here the CDR3 DNA reads TGCGCCAGCAGCTTGGTGGGGACTAGCGGCACAGATACGCAGTATTTT. The rearrangement uses TRBV5-1 and TRBJ2-3, with 10 bases identical to TRBD2. This CDR3 is 16 amino acids long. Germline CDR1 and CDR2: SGHRS and YFSETQ. J lost 1 base, V lost 0 bases, and 2 bases had no gene match.